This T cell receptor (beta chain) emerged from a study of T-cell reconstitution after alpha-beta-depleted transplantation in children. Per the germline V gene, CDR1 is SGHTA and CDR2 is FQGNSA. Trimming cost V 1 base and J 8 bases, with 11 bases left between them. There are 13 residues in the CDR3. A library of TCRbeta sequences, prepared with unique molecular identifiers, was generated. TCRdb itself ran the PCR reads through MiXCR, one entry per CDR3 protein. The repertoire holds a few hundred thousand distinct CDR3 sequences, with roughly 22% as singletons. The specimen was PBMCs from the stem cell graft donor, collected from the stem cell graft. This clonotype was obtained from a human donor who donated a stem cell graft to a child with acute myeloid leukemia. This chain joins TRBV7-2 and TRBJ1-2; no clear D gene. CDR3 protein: CASSLGRREGYTF. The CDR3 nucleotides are TGTGCCAGCAGCTTAGGACGGAGGGAGGGCTACACCTTC.